The 17 T cell receptor beta chains given below trace back to one sample, sequenced in a study of CD8+ T cells in alopecia areata. Treatment of the sample: oral pan-JAK inhibitor, 5-10 mg twice daily. RNA extraction and reverse transcription yielded cDNA as sequencing template. Only in-frame clones appear in the TCRdb table, and some are missing; sequencing was by immunoSEQ multiplex PCR. The data hold just under 65,000 clones, with 46% observed a single time. Source: CD8+ T cells sorted from blood, taken around week 36, from a patient treated with tofacitinib. The receptors were gathered from a human donor with alopecia areata.

This chain links TRBV5-8 with TRBJ1-5; TRBD1 aligns across 8 bases. Germline V gives CDR1 SGHTS, CDR2 YDEGEE. The CDR3 spans 15 residues. After removal of 3 bases from V and 5 bases from J, the junction contained 7 bases not matched to a gene. The CDR3 DNA follows: TGTGCCAGCAGCTCAGGGACAGGATTCGATCAGCCCCAGCATTTT. Encoded protein: CASSSGTGFDQPQHF. Looking up the rest from reference TRBV5-8 and TRBJ1-5 gives the full variable domain: EAGVTQSPTHLIKTRGQQATLRCSPISGHTSVYWYQQALGLGLQFLLWYDEGEERNRGNFPPRFSGRQFPNYSSELNVNALELEDSALYLCASSSGTGFDQPQHFGDGTRLSIL.

The J gene is TRBJ2-1, the V gene TRBV9; a weak D match, TRBD2 (6 bases). The germline V gene has CDR1 SGDLS and CDR2 YYNGEE. This CDR3 spans 13 amino acids. V was clipped by 3 bases and J by 9 bases, with 13 bases between them. The CDR3 bases are TGTGCCAGCAGCGGGGCGGGGAGACTTGAGCAGTTCTTC. Amino acids: CASSGAGRLEQFF.

This clone was detected only a few times. The rearrangement joins TRBV7-2 to TRBJ2-7, with 10 bases identical to TRBD1. The V gene end was trimmed by 4 bases and the J gene end by 0 bases; junction bases not matched to a gene: 3. This CDR3 is 15 amino acids long. The germline CDR1 and CDR2 sequences are SGHTA and FQGNSA. This chain's CDR3 is CASSWGQGPSYEQYF. The DNA of the CDR3 is TGTGCCAGCAGCTGGGGACAGGGGCCCTCCTACGAGCAGTACTTC.

The rearrangement links TRBV4-1 to TRBJ1-1; D gene ambiguous. Trimming pared 7 bases from V and 2 bases from J, leaving 14 bases between. Germline V gene data show CDR1 as MGHRA and CDR2 as YSYEKL. The CDR3 extends over 14 amino acids. CDR3 sequence (DNA): TGCGCCAGCACCAAAAAGGGCGGCAACACTGAAGCTTTCTTT. Translating gives CASTKKGGNTEAFF.

The rearrangement joins TRBV4-1 to TRBJ1-2, with a tentative D call TRBD1 (5 bases). This CDR3 region has 15 residues. Between the trimmed V and J ends, which lost 0 bases and 3 bases, there was a span of 11 bases. CDR1 and CDR2 from the germline V gene are MGHRA and YSYEKL. Here the CDR3 reads CASSQEWRGYYGYTF. DNA for the CDR3: TGCGCCAGCAGCCAAGAGTGGAGGGGATACTATGGCTACACCTTC.

The chain is built from TRBV18 and TRBJ2-1; 8 bases agree with TRBD2. The CDR3 is 17 amino acids. Trimming cost V 1 base and J 2 bases; bases outside gene matches: 7. Germline values: CDR1 KGHSH, CDR2 LQKENI. CDR3 region: CASSPLYREGPYNEQFF. The DNA for the CDR3 is TGTGCCAGCTCACCACTATACCGGGAGGGCCCCTACAATGAGCAGTTCTTC.

The chain couples TRBV11-2 to TRBJ1-2; 7 bases map to TRBD1. The J segment lost 4 bases and the V segment lost 5 bases, leaving 7 bases of the junction unmatched. The CDR3 sequence is 14 residues long. Germline V lookup: CDR1 SGHAT, CDR2 FQNNGV. The CDR3 DNA reads TGTGCCAGCAGCCTACTTCAGGGGGGCTATGGCTACACCTTC. As protein: CASSLLQGGYGYTF.

The gene calls are TRBV9 and TRBJ2-5; 9 bases agree with TRBD2. The CDR3 runs 17 residues. Per the germline V gene, CDR1 is SGDLS and CDR2 is YYNGEE. V shed 4 bases and J 2 bases; nucleotides not matched to a gene: 12. CDR3 DNA sequence: TGTGCCAGCAGCCCTCCTAGCGGGATATTAGGGCAAGAGACCCAGTACTTC. Translated: CASSPPSGILGQETQYF. Combining the CDR3 with reference TRBV9 and TRBJ2-5 gives the whole variable domain DSGVTQTPKHLITATGQRVTLRCSPRSGDLSVYWYQQSLDQGLQFLIQYYNGEERAKGNILERFSAQQFPDLHSELNLSSLELGDSALYFCASSPPSGILGQETQYFGPGTRLLVL.

The rearrangement uses TRBV29-1 and TRBJ1-1, with unresolved D. The CDR3 covers 10 residues. The germline V gene has CDR1 SQVTM and CDR2 ANQGSEA. With 0 bases removed from V and 10 bases from J, the gap between germline ends came to 6 bases. The CDR3 DNA follows: TGCAGCGTTGAAGAGTCAGCAGCTTTCTTT. Amino acids: CSVEESAAFF.

The CDR3, as DNA: TGCGCCAGCAGCCCCCCCCAGGCGAACACTGAAGCTTTCTTT. Its translation is CASSPPQANTEAFF. The rearrangement links TRBV4-1 to TRBJ1-1; no clear D gene. V was cut by 4 bases and J by 1 base, with 10 bases left in between. The CDR3 loop spans 14 amino acids. CDR1 and CDR2 (germline): MGHRA, YSYEKL.

The chain uses TRBV6-5 and TRBJ2-2; D perhaps matches TRBD1 (6 bases). V lost 2 bases to trimming and J lost 6 bases, with 7 bases between them. This CDR3 has 13 residues. Per the germline V gene, CDR1 is MNHEY and CDR2 is SVGAGI. CDR3 DNA: TGTGCCAGCAGTTACGGACAGCCCGGGGAGCTGTTTTTT. This codes for CASSYGQPGELFF.

V is TRBV7-9 and J is TRBJ2-5, with TRBD1 matching over 9 bases. CDR1 and CDR2 (germline): SEHNR, FQNEAQ (reference sequence). This CDR3 spans 16 amino acids. V trimming: 5 bases; J trimming: 3 bases; junction bases outside the gene matches: 10. The CDR3 is CASSIYRGRDEETQYF. The CDR3 DNA sequence: TGTGCCAGCAGCATTTACAGGGGGCGGGACGAAGAGACCCAGTACTTC.

The chain combines TRBV11-2 with TRBJ1-2, with TRBD1 identical over 7 bases. V gave up 1 base and J gave up 2 bases; unmatched junction bases: 1. The CDR3 consists of 14 residues. Germline V CDR1 and CDR2: SGHAT, FQNNGV. The CDR3 nucleotides read TGTGCCAGCAGCTTAGGACAGGGAAACTATGGCTACACCTTC. The encoded protein is CASSLGQGNYGYTF.

This clone was detected only once. The J gene is TRBJ1-2, the V gene TRBV29-1; weak D call: TRBD1 (6 bases). V was clipped by 2 bases and J by 3 bases, with 7 bases between them. Per germline, CDR1 SQVTM and CDR2 ANQGSEA. The CDR3 spans 12 residues. CDR3 nucleotides: TGCAGCGTTGAATGGACAGACTATGGCTACACCTTC. This gives the protein CSVEWTDYGYTF.

This chain links TRBV19 with TRBJ1-5; D gene uncertain. This CDR3 comprises 14 residues. The germline gives CDR1 LNHDA, CDR2 SQIVND (reference sequence). V was cut by 9 bases and J by 1 base, with 13 bases left in between. The CDR3, as DNA: TGTGCCAGCGCCACGGAAGGGAGCAATCAGCCCCAGCATTTT. It is translated as CASATEGSNQPQHF.

This clone came up many times. This chain joins TRBV6-4 and TRBJ2-3; D is possibly TRBD2 (5 bases). V shed 2 bases and J shed 1 base, with 7 bases lying between them. This CDR3 region has 14 residues. The V gene's germline CDR1 is MRHNA and CDR2 SNTAGT. The chain's CDR3 is CASSDNGGTDTQYF. The CDR3 coding sequence is TGTGCCAGCAGTGACAACGGGGGCACAGATACGCAGTATTTT.

V is TRBV7-2 and J is TRBJ1-1; 7 nucleotides agree with TRBD1. CDR3 length: 13 amino acids. Germline V gene lookup returns CDR1 SGHTA and CDR2 FQGNSA. The junction had 4 bases not matched to a gene; V was cut back by 4 bases and J by 5 bases. The chain's CDR3 is CASSSTGVTEAFF. For the CDR3, the DNA is TGTGCCAGCAGCTCCACAGGGGTAACTGAAGCTTTCTTT.